Many counts were recorded for the clone carrying this T cell receptor beta chain. What it binds is unknown. These data come from a study of early T cells in non-severe SARS-CoV-2 infection. Study overall: Sequencing used unsorted whole-blood bulk RNA, so chains lack pairing. General study results and limits: VDJdb matches were skewed toward anti-spike CD8 T cell responses.

The V and J ends lost 3 bases and 5 bases respectively, with 9 bases between them. The CDR3 runs to 12 residues. Germline loops: CDR1 SGHNT, CDR2 YYREEE (reference sequence). cDNA molecules, individually, were tagged with unique molecular identifiers. TCRdb redid the calling of the 5' RACE reads with MiXCR, one entry per CDR3 protein. The sample shows some 57,000 distinct CDR3 sequences, around an eighth of them seen only once. The chain carries TRBV5-4 and TRBJ2-7; tentatively, D is TRBD1 (5 bases). Source material: whole blood. This receptor was obtained from an adult who was a healthcare worker with PCR-confirmed SARS-CoV-2 infection or an uninfected control (not recorded which). The CDR3 sequence: CASSSHRNEQYF. CDR3 DNA sequence: TGTGCCAGCAGCTCCCACAGGAACGAGCAGTACTTC.